Listed below are T cell receptor beta chains from one sample, sequenced in a study of blood T cell repertoires in COVID-19. Using immunoSEQ multiplex PCR, the repertoire was profiled, and TCRdb retains in-frame clones only, with some absent. The sample contains roughly 64,000 clones, 86% of which appear only once. The source material was peripheral blood. These receptors were obtained from a man aged 50 to 60 with active COVID-19. Each CDR3 is given with its conserved first and last residue. A D gene is named only where the DNA matches it firmly. Size values are once, few and many counts, or a class for expanded clones, and some rows have none.

.	TRBV5-6	15	.	TRBJ2-6	CASRRRDSGANVLTF	TGTGCCAGCAGGAGACGGGACTCTGGGGCCAACGTCCTGACTTTC
.	TRBV7-6	13	.	TRBJ2-7	CASSLDRGYEQYF	TGTGCCAGCAGCTTAGATCGGGGGTACGAGCAGTACTTC
.	TRBV4-2	16	.	TRBJ2-1	CASSPSSLRSYNEQFF	TGTGCCAGCAGCCCCTCGTCACTACGCTCCTACAATGAGCAGTTCTTC
.	TRBV15	15	.	TRBJ2-7	CATSRARQSSYEQYF	TGTGCCACCAGCAGAGCCCGACAGAGCTCCTACGAGCAGTACTTC
.	TRBV5-1	16	TRBD2	TRBJ2-7	CASSRLVDSGGDEQYF	TGCGCCAGCAGCAGGCTCGTGGATAGCGGGGGGGACGAGCAGTACTTC
.	TRBV5-1	17	TRBD2	TRBJ2-3	CASSLVVGGIAGDTQYF	TGCGCCAGCAGCTTGGTAGTTGGCGGGATAGCGGGAGATACGCAGTATTTT
few	TRBV4-1	16	TRBD1	TRBJ1-5	CASSPGQVLRNQPQHF	TGCGCCAGCAGCCCGGGACAGGTCCTACGCAATCAGCCCCAGCATTTT
.	TRBV5-5	15	TRBD1	TRBJ1-6	CASSLPGQGRSPLHF	TGTGCCAGCAGCCTACCGGGACAGGGGCGATCACCCCTCCACTTT
.	TRBV9	15	.	TRBJ1-1	CASSVAGGSGTEAFF	TGTGCCAGCAGCGTAGCGGGGGGGAGTGGGACTGAAGCTTTCTTT
.	TRBV7-9	15	TRBD2	TRBJ2-1	CASSRTSGRANEQFF	TGTGCCAGCAGCCGAACCAGCGGGAGGGCCAATGAGCAGTTCTTC